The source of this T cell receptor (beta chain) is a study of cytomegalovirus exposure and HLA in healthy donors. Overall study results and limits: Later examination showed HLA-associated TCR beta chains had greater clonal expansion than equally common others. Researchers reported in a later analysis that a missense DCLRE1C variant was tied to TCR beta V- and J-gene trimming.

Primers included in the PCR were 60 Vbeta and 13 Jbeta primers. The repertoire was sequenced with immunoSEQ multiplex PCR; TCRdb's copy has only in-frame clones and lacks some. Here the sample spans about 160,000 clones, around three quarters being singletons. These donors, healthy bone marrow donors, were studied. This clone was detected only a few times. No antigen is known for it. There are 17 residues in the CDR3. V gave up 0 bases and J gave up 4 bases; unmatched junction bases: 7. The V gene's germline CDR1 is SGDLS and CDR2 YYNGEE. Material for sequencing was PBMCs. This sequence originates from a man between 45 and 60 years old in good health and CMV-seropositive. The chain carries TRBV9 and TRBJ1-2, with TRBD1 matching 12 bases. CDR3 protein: CASSVGGTGGAIYGYTF. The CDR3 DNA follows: TGTGCCAGCAGCGTAGGTGGGACAGGGGGCGCGATCTATGGCTACACCTTC.